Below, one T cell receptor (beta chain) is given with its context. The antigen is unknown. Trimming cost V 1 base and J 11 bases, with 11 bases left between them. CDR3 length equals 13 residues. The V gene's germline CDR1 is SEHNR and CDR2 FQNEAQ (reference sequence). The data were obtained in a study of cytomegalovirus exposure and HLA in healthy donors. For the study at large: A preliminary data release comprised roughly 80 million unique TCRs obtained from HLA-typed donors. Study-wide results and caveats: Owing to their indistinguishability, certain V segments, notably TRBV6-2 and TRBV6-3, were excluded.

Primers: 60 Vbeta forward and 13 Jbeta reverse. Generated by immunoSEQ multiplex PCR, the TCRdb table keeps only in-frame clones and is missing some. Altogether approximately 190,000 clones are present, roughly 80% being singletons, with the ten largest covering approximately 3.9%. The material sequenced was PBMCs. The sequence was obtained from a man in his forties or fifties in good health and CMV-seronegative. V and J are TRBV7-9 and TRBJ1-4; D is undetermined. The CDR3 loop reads CASSLGAGQKLFF. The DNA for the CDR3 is TGTGCCAGCAGCTTAGGAGCGGGTCAGAAACTGTTTTTT.